A single sample is the source of the 18 T cell receptor beta chains below, sequenced in a study of beta chain features in type 1 diabetes (dated by TCRdb to 2016 to 2019). The library relied on the immunoSEQ multiplex PCR assay. The entire amount of isolated RNA was reverse transcribed using the High Capacity cDNA Reverse Transcription Kit, so the sequenced TCRB transcripts were expressed ones. Sourced from immuneACCESS, this table was stored by TCRdb with only in-frame sequences that have V and J called. A share of the clones is absent; for the studies checked, an unresolved V gene accounts for under half, and the remainder has no known explanation. The sample table lists about 370,000 clones, less than 15% of them with a count of one. The ten largest clones take up 0.019% of the sample. Sequencing was done on a sample of naive CD4+ T cells from blood. The cell subset or site label on this specimen signifies: true naive CD4+ T cells. Source of these receptors: a woman younger than 30 in good health.

The genes are TRBV5-1 and TRBJ1-5; no definite D call. Germline-derived CDR1 and CDR2 are SGHRS and YFSETQ. Trimming took 2 bases from V and 2 from J, leaving 14 bases between them. This CDR3 region has 16 residues. The CDR3 here is CASSLYVQVGNQPQHF. CDR3 sequence (DNA): TGCGCCAGCAGCTTATACGTCCAGGTAGGCAATCAGCCCCAGCATTTT.

This clone was counted only a few times. The chain is built from TRBV28 and TRBJ2-7; the D gene is possibly TRBD1 (6 bases). V was cut by 5 bases and J by 2 bases, with 16 bases left in between. The CDR3 runs 15 residues. Germline V gene lookup returns CDR1 MDHEN and CDR2 SYDVKM. This chain's CDR3 is CASSDPGDRPYEQYF. In nucleotides, the CDR3 is TGTGCCAGCAGTGACCCGGGCGACAGGCCCTACGAGCAGTACTTC.

There are a few counts of this clone. The CDR3 is CASSPPTREGVYEQYF. The CDR3, as DNA: TGTGCCAGCAGCCCTCCGACTAGGGAAGGGGTTTACGAGCAGTACTTC. V is TRBV13 and J is TRBJ2-7; D is possibly TRBD2 (6 bases). The V end was cut by 5 bases, the J end by 4 bases, with 21 bases between. The germline V gene encodes CDR1 PRHDT and CDR2 FYEKMQ (reference sequence). This CDR3 is 16 amino acids long.

Here the CDR3 reads CASSPAKETQYF. CDR3 in DNA: TGTGCCAGCAGCCCTGCGAAAGAGACCCAGTACTTC. V is TRBV7-9 and J is TRBJ2-5, with D uncertain. The CDR3 loop spans 12 amino acids. The V gene lost 5 bases and the J gene lost 3 bases, with 7 bases spanning the gap. Per germline, CDR1 SEHNR and CDR2 FQNEAQ (reference sequence).

The rearrangement links TRBV29-1 to TRBJ2-1; 7 bases match TRBD2. The CDR3 extends over 15 amino acids. V gave up 4 bases and J gave up 7 bases; unmatched junction bases: 13. Germline V gives CDR1 SQVTM, CDR2 ANQGSEA. The CDR3 loop is CSVAHLSGNQNEQFF. The CDR3 DNA reads TGCAGCGTTGCCCATCTAAGCGGGAATCAGAATGAGCAGTTCTTC.

J is TRBJ1-1 and V is TRBV4-2; D might be TRBD1 (5 bases). The germline CDR1 and CDR2 sequences are LGHNA and YNFKEQ. V lost 0 bases and J lost 3, with 17 bases in between. The CDR3 is 17 residues long. The CDR3 DNA reads as TGTGCCAGCAGCCAAGATCGGAATAGGGGCCTAGACACTGAAGCTTTCTTT. It codes for CASSQDRNRGLDTEAFF.

There are a few counts of this clone. The chain couples TRBV6-5 to TRBJ2-7; TRBD2 matches at 7 bases. The V gene end was trimmed by 5 bases and the J gene end by 2 bases; junction bases not matched to a gene: 9. CDR3 length equals 15 residues. Germline V lookup: CDR1 MNHEY, CDR2 SVGAGI. The CDR3 here is CASSRSGQTTYEQYF. CDR3 sequence (DNA): TGTGCCAGCAGTCGTAGCGGGCAAACAACCTACGAGCAGTACTTC.

This sequence joins TRBV13 and TRBJ1-1; TRBD1 agrees at 7 bases. CDR1 is PRHDT and CDR2 is FYEKMQ in the germline V gene (reference sequence). With 5 bases clipped from V and 7 bases from J, the junction kept 13 bases outside the gene matches. The CDR3 has 15 residues. DNA for the CDR3: TGTGCCAGCAGCATGAGGCCGGGACAGCAAAATGAAGCTTTCTTT. Protein product: CASSMRPGQQNEAFF. Combining the CDR3 with reference TRBV13 and TRBJ1-1 gives the whole variable domain AAGVIQSPRHLIKEKRETATLKCYPIPRHDTVYWYQQGPGQDPQFLISFYEKMQSDKGSIPDRFSAQQFSDYHSELNMSSLELGDSALYFCASSMRPGQQNEAFFGQGTRLTVV.

V is TRBV28 and J is TRBJ2-3, with 8 bases lining up with TRBD1. With V trimmed by 5 bases and J by 1 base, 5 bases remained unmatched. This CDR3 has 15 amino acids. Germline CDR1 and CDR2: MDHEN and SYDVKM. CDR3 bases: TGTGCCAGCAGTGAACCGGGACAGGGCACAGATACGCAGTATTTT. Protein product: CASSEPGQGTDTQYF.

This clone occurred a few times. The chain couples TRBV19 to TRBJ2-1; 9 bases are a match to TRBD2. The CDR3 consists of 15 residues. Germline CDR1 and CDR2: LNHDA and SQIVND (reference sequence). After removal of 7 bases from V and 4 bases from J, the junction contained 8 bases not matched to a gene. CDR3 nucleotides: TGTGCCAGTATCGATGGGGCGGGAGGGTACAATGAGCAGTTCTTC. Translating it yields CASIDGAGGYNEQFF.

This clone appeared a few times. The genes are TRBV4-3 and TRBJ2-1; 7 bases fit TRBD1. Germline CDR1 reads LGHNA; CDR2 reads YSLEER. The CDR3 consists of 13 residues. The V segment lost 4 bases and the J segment 9 bases; nucleotides outside the gene matches: 6. Here the CDR3 DNA reads TGCGCCAGCAGCCTCAGGGGGTCGGGTGAGCAGTTCTTC. It translates to CASSLRGSGEQFF.

This clone was observed a handful of times. This chain links TRBV7-9 with TRBJ1-2, with TRBD1 as a possible D gene (5 bases). V was clipped by 3 bases and J by 4 bases, with 9 bases between them. CDR3 size: 13 residues. Germline CDR1 is SEHNR and CDR2 is FQNEAQ (reference sequence). CDR3 bases: TGTGCCAGCAGCTTGACAGATTTCTATGGCTACACCTTC. Encoded protein: CASSLTDFYGYTF.

This clone has only a few counts. The V and J genes are TRBV2 and TRBJ1-5, with D tentatively TRBD1 (6 bases). Trimming shortened V by 7 bases and J by 3 bases, and 13 bases separated the two germline ends. There are 14 residues in the CDR3. CDR1 and CDR2 from the germline V gene are SNHLY and FYNNEI. The DNA for the CDR3 is TGTGCCAGCATGGTCCAGGGGAACAATCAGCCCCAGCATTTT. This translates into CASMVQGNNQPQHF.

The chain joins TRBV18 to TRBJ2-6; TRBD2 might be the D (5 bases). The germline V gene has CDR1 KGHSH and CDR2 LQKENI. This CDR3 has 16 residues. V was clipped by 4 bases and J by 4 bases, with 14 bases between them. In nucleotides, the CDR3 is TGTGCCAGCTCACGCCCGGAGGTCTCCGGGGCCAACGTCCTGACTTTC. Protein sequence: CASSRPEVSGANVLTF.

This clone was found a few times. CDR3 sequence reads: CASSQDGQGAYEQYF. CDR3 nucleotides: TGTGCCAGCAGCCAGGACGGACAGGGAGCTTACGAGCAGTACTTC. The V call is TRBV4-2, the J call TRBJ2-7; 8 bases agree with TRBD1. The CDR3 has 15 residues. Trimming at V came to 3 bases and at J to 4 bases, leaving 8 bases not matched to a gene. Germline values: CDR1 LGHNA, CDR2 YNFKEQ.

This clone was seen a few times. CDR3: CASSVAHQANYGYTF. DNA for the CDR3: TGTGCCAGCAGCGTGGCACACCAGGCTAACTATGGCTACACCTTC. The gene calls are TRBV9 and TRBJ1-2; no firm D call. This CDR3 is built from 15 residues. Germline V CDR1 and CDR2: SGDLS, YYNGEE. Trimming shortened V by 2 bases and J by 0 bases, and 11 bases separated the two germline ends.

V is TRBV29-1 and J is TRBJ2-2; weak D call: TRBD2 (6 bases). CDR3 size: 15 residues. The germline CDR1 and CDR2 sequences are SQVTM and ANQGSEA. V was shortened by 6 bases and J by 2 bases, with 16 bases between the two germline ends. CDR3 sequence (DNA): TGCAGCGTCCGACCGGGACTTCTTAACACCGGGGAGCTGTTTTTT. Translating gives CSVRPGLLNTGELFF.

The CDR3 nucleotides are TGTGCCAGCAGCTTAGTTACAGGGAACACCGGGGAGCTGTTTTTT. Protein sequence: CASSLVTGNTGELFF. V gene TRBV7-9 combines with J gene TRBJ2-2; maybe TRBD1 (5 bases). Germline V gene sequence: CDR1 SEHNR, CDR2 FQNEAQ (reference sequence). The CDR3 extends over 15 amino acids. V lost 1 base and J 1 base, leaving 7 bases between the germline ends.